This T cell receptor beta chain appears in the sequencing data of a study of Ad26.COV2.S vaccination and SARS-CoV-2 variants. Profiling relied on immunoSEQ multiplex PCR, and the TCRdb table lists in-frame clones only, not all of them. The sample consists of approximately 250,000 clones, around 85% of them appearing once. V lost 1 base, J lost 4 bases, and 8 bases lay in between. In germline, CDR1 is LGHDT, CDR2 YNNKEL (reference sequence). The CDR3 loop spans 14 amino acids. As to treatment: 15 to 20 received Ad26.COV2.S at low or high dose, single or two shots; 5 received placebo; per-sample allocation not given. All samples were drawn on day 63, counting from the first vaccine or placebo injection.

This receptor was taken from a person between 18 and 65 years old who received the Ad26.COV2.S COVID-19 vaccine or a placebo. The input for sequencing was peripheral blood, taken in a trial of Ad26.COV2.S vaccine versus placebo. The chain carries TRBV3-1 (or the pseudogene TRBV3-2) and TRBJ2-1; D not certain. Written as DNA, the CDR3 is TGTGCCAGCAGCCAAGGTCTCCTATACAATGAGCAGTTCTTC. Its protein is CASSQGLLYNEQFF.